Listed below are T cell receptor beta chains from one sample, sequenced in a study of blood T cell repertoires in COVID-19. The protocol was immunoSEQ multiplex PCR, while the TCRdb copy is restricted to in-frame clones and leaves out a portion. Among some 13,000 clones listed, roughly 84% were seen once. The sequenced material came from peripheral blood. The receptors come from a man aged 45-60 years with active COVID-19. Both conserved end residues are part of each CDR3. Each record gives: V gene, J gene, clone size, CDR3 length, D gene, CDR3 protein, CDR3 DNA. D genes are given only for firm matches. For some rows the clone size is stated as once, few or many, or as a class when expanded; others skip it.

>TRBV5-1|TRBJ2-5|-|16|-
CASSLAPGRGFETQYF
TGCGCCAGCAGCTTGGCCCCTGGGCGCGGGTTTGAGACCCAGTACTTC
>TRBV18|TRBJ2-2|-|13|-
CASSPGNTGELFF
TGTGCCAGCTCACCCGGGAACACCGGGGAGCTGTTTTTT
>TRBV9|TRBJ1-1|-|15|-
CASSTGQLTNTEAFF
TGTGCCAGCAGCACCGGACAGCTTACGAACACTGAAGCTTTCTTT
>TRBV6-5|TRBJ2-7|-|13|TRBD2
CASSGGNRNEQYF
TGTGCCAGCAGCGGGGGGAATCGGAACGAGCAGTACTTC
>TRBV11-2|TRBJ2-5|-|16|TRBD1
CASSQTGTGRWETQYF
TGTGCCAGCAGCCAAACCGGGACAGGGCGCTGGGAGACCCAGTACTTC
>TRBV19|TRBJ1-5|-|15|TRBD1
CASSHGQGWVQPQHF
TGTGCCAGTAGTCACGGACAGGGGTGGGTTCAGCCCCAGCATTTT
>TRBV7-8|TRBJ2-7|-|15|TRBD2
CASSLEGLAAYEQYF
TGTGCCAGCAGCTTAGAGGGACTAGCGGCCTACGAGCAGTACTTC
>TRBV9|TRBJ2-1|-|15|-
CASSVVEGAGNEQFF
TGTGCCAGCAGCGTAGTGGAGGGAGCGGGCAATGAGCAGTTCTTC
>TRBV19|TRBJ1-6|-|13|-
CASSTHMPSPLHF
TGTGCCAGTAGTACTCACATGCCTTCACCCCTCCACTTT
>TRBV28|TRBJ2-7|-|17|TRBD1
CASSFLTGATSSYEQYF
TGTGCCAGCAGTTTCTTGACAGGGGCTACGAGCTCCTACGAGCAGTACTTC
>TRBV10-2|TRBJ2-7|-|14|TRBD1
CASSEGTGPYEQYF
TGCGCCAGCAGTGAAGGGACAGGGCCCTACGAGCAGTACTTC
>TRBV27|TRBJ2-2|-|14|-
CASSSGEVTGELFF
TGTGCCAGCAGTTCGGGGGAGGTTACCGGGGAGCTGTTTTTT
>TRBV28|TRBJ2-7|-|14|TRBD2
CASSLQGLAYEQYF
TGTGCCAGCAGTTTACAGGGACTAGCTTACGAGCAGTACTTC
>TRBV9|TRBJ2-7|-|15|-
CASSVSTGLSYEQYF
TGTGCCAGCAGCGTCTCCACGGGTCTATCCTACGAGCAGTACTTC
>TRBV19|TRBJ1-5|-|13|-
CASRTDSNQPQHF
TGTGCCAGTAGGACAGATAGCAATCAGCCCCAGCATTTT
>TRBV5-6|TRBJ2-7|medium-sized|12|-
CASSLGTGEQYF
TGTGCCAGCAGCTTGGGTACGGGGGAGCAGTACTTC
>TRBV3-1/TRBV3-2|TRBJ2-3|-|14|-
CASSPAAFLDTQYF
TGTGCCAGCAGCCCAGCGGCTTTTTTAGATACGCAGTATTTT
>TRBV24-1|TRBJ2-3|-|13|-
CATSDAFRDTQYF
TGTGCCACCAGTGATGCATTCAGAGATACGCAGTATTTT
>TRBV13|TRBJ2-1|few|18|TRBD2
CASRQKGSGRSLLNEQFF
TGTGCCAGCAGACAAAAGGGCTCCGGGAGGAGTTTACTGAATGAGCAGTTCTTC
>TRBV27|TRBJ1-4|-|20|-
CASSLSAPFLRGATNEKLFF
TGTGCCAGCAGTTTATCGGCACCCTTTCTCAGGGGAGCAACTAATGAAAAACTGTTTTTT
>TRBV3-1/TRBV3-2|TRBJ2-2|-|17|TRBD1
CASSHGQDGFPTGELFF
TGTGCCAGCAGCCACGGACAGGATGGCTTCCCCACCGGGGAGCTGTTTTTT
>TRBV19|TRBJ2-1|once|17|TRBD2
CASSIEPSGRFIDEQFF
TGTGCCAGTAGTATAGAGCCTAGCGGGAGGTTTATCGATGAGCAGTTCTTC
>TRBV27|TRBJ2-7|-|15|TRBD2
CASSRSSGRRDEQYF
TGTGCCAGCAGTAGATCTAGCGGGAGAAGGGACGAGCAGTACTTC
>TRBV4-1|TRBJ1-5|-|15|-
CASSQGDESNQPQHF
TGCGCCAGCAGCCAAGGAGATGAAAGCAATCAGCCCCAGCATTTT